This TCR beta chain was sequenced in a study of early T cells in non-severe SARS-CoV-2 infection (dated by TCRdb to the early 2020s). Turning to the overall study: TCR sequencing used bulk RNA from unsorted whole blood, so alpha and beta chains could not be paired.

The CDR3 goes from the cysteine to the phenylalanine over 14 residues. Of the read, only the CDR3 DNA is kept; its 42 bases are in frame from base 1. Compared with germline, V lacks 6 bases and J lacks 4 bases; bases without a gene match: 4. The germline V gene encodes CDR1 MNHEY and CDR2 SVGAGI. Study-wide findings and limitations: VDJdb matching was skewed toward anti-spike CD8 responses and likely underestimated virus-specific expansions, missing private and CD4 specificities.

The study was a case-control design nested within a healthcare worker cohort in London, UK, with weekly nasopharyngeal swab PCR tests and blood sampling. Healthcare workers were recruited during the week of the UK lockdown, between 23 and 31 March 2020, and followed weekly for up to roughly 15 weeks. Library generation was performed with 5' RACE. The run used a NextSeq 500. To correct for sequencing error and PCR bias, the TCR library protocol tagged individual cDNA molecules with unique molecular identifiers. Both TCR alpha and beta chains were sequenced, and tight co-correlation was observed between alpha and beta sequence abundances in each sample. The study's processing was this. V gene, J gene and CDR3 annotation of TCR sequences was performed with Decombinator V4. TCRs were defined as expanded if a significant change between any two time points was detected under a Poisson model with p below 0.0001. Abundances of TCRs were expressed as counts per million after normalisation to the total number of TCRs sequenced in each sample. MAIT TCRs were defined by TRAV1-2 paired with TRAJ12, TRAJ20 or TRAJ33, and iNKT TCRs by TRAV10 paired with TRAJ18. VDJdb, accessed 1 November 2021, was searched for CMV, EBV and SARS-CoV-2 annotated TCRs, with TCRs annotated for multiple antigens excluded. In TCRdb, the public reads were trimmed at Q25 with fastp and aligned with MiXCR, with productive beta chains retained. Rows merge per CDR3 protein into single entries with the most common DNA and genes. These V and J calls rely on TCRdb rather than the paper's analysis. The sample records about 27,000 distinct CDR3 sequences, 2.9% of which are singletons. 0.55% to 0.9% of the sample comes from the top ten.

There are many counts of this clonotype. No cognate antigen has been identified for it. No base qualities exist here, and no much larger clone lies one base off it. The chain couples TRBV6-5 to TRBJ2-2; TRBD1 aligns with 8 central bases. The sequenced sample consisted of whole blood. This receptor was obtained from an adult who was a healthcare worker with PCR-confirmed SARS-CoV-2 infection or an uninfected control (not recorded which). Read as DNA, the sequence is TGTGCCAGCAGACCCGACAGGGGCACCGGGGAGCTGTTTTTT. Its amino acids are CASRPDRGTGELFF.